This T cell receptor (beta chain) emerged from a study of T-cell memory formation after mild COVID-19. Trimming shortened V by 0 bases and J by 0 bases, and 10 bases separated the two germline ends. CDR3 size: 16 residues. CDR1 LGHNA and CDR2 YSLEER come from the germline V gene. Using its own MiXCR run on the 5' RACE reads, TCRdb lists one record per CDR3 protein. Altogether 250,000 or so distinct CDR3 sequences are present, more than 15% being singletons, with the ten largest covering more than 20%. This clonotype showed up just a few times. The chain joins TRBV4-3 to TRBJ2-3; maybe TRBD1 (6 bases). Specimen: PBMCs or a T cell subset sorted from them (not recorded which). The clonotype was recovered from a man younger than 30 who had mild COVID-19 (a few samples of this study predate the infection). Cell type and time point are not known. The CDR3 nucleotides read TGCGCCAGCAGCCAAGATATCAGGGGTAGCACAGATACGCAGTATTTT. Protein: CASSQDIRGSTDTQYF.